This T cell receptor beta chain is from a study of T cell changes during pregnancy in multiple sclerosis. TCRdb's table, derived via immunoSEQ multiplex PCR, lists solely in-frame clones and lacks some. The sample comprises approximately 21,000 clones, 80% to 90% of which are singletons, and about 7% rests with the top ten. From germline, CDR1 is PRHDT and CDR2 FYEKMQ (reference sequence). CDR3 length: 16 amino acids. Trimming cost V 5 bases and J 4 bases; bases outside gene matches: 9. This receptor was taken from a female donor with multiple sclerosis, enrolled in a pregnancy study. The chain has TRBV13 and TRBJ2-2, with 8 bases lining up with TRBD1. This sample comprised CD8+ T cells from peripheral blood mononuclear cells, obtained in the first trimester of pregnancy. This chain's CDR3 is CASSRDRGSGTGELFF. In nucleotides, the CDR3 is TGTGCCAGCAGCCGAGACAGGGGTTCAGGCACCGGGGAGCTGTTTTTT.